One and the same sample provided the 20 T cell receptor beta chains below, sequenced in a study of T cell repertoires in cytomegalovirus infection. These receptors' antigens are unknown. TCRdb passed the reads through MiXCR, listing each CDR3 protein once. Seen here are under 200,000 distinct CDR3 sequences, about a fifth observed once, and the top ten hold 20% to 30%. The sample in question was CD8+ T cells from cultured PBMCs, obtained from culture after CMV antigen stimulation. The receptors shown here come from a human donor in good health (CMV status not recorded). Some clones in this sample may be carry-over from other donors' samples.

V gene TRBV4-1 combines with J gene TRBJ2-7; TRBD1 agrees at 10 bases. The CDR3 spans 17 residues. CDR1 and CDR2 from the germline V gene are MGHRA and YSYEKL. V trimming: 4 bases; J trimming: 3 bases; junction bases outside the gene matches: 12. In DNA, the CDR3 is TGCGCCAGCAGCCTTCGTCTCCCGGGACAGGGGAGCTACGAGCAGTACTTC. Translation: CASSLRLPGQGSYEQYF.

In this sample, this clonotype turned up a few times. V gene TRBV9 combines with J gene TRBJ1-1, with D maybe TRBD1 (6 bases). This CDR3 is 20 amino acids long. The germline V and J ends were trimmed by 4 bases and 0 bases, with 28 bases remaining between them. Per the germline V gene, CDR1 is SGDLS and CDR2 is YYNGEE. The chain's CDR3 is CASSSPRSYRTDEMNTEAFF. Written as DNA, the CDR3 is TGTGCCAGCAGCTCTCCCCGCAGCTACCGGACAGACGAGATGAACACTGAAGCTTTCTTT.

In its sample, this clonotype was seen a few times. The J gene is TRBJ2-4, the V gene TRBV6-6; D may be TRBD1 or TRBD2 (6 bases each). The CDR3 covers 16 residues. V lost 2 bases and J 0 bases, leaving 11 bases between the germline ends. Germline V gene lookup returns CDR1 MNHNY and CDR2 SVGAGI (reference sequence). This CDR3 is CASSYPGGIAKNIQYF. CDR3 nucleotide sequence: TGTGCCAGCAGTTACCCCGGGGGCATAGCCAAAAACATTCAGTACTTC.

The rearrangement uses TRBV6-6 and TRBJ1-4, with 10 bases aligning to TRBD1. Per germline, CDR1 MNHNY and CDR2 SVGAGI (reference sequence). V gave up 6 bases and J gave up 6 bases; unmatched junction bases: 4. The CDR3 sequence is 14 residues long. CDR3 protein: CASRRQGAYEKLFF. The DNA for the CDR3 is TGTGCCAGCAGGAGACAGGGGGCATATGAAAAACTGTTTTTT.

This chain links TRBV7-9 with TRBJ2-1, with no clear D. Germline values: CDR1 SEHNR, CDR2 FQNEAQ (reference sequence). Trimming removed 1 base at V and 0 bases at J, with 10 bases between. The CDR3 runs to 16 residues. CDR3 bases: TGTGCCAGCAGCTTAGAGGGAAGTCGCTCCTACAATGAGCAGTTCTTC. Translated: CASSLEGSRSYNEQFF.

The table lists this clonotype with a few counts. V and J are TRBV7-9 and TRBJ1-1; 9 bases map to TRBD1. There are 15 residues in the CDR3. The germline V gene has CDR1 SEHNR and CDR2 FQNEAQ (reference sequence). V gave up 4 bases and J gave up 1 base; unmatched junction bases: 4. Here the CDR3 DNA reads TGTGCCAGCAGCTATACAGGGGGCGCGAACACTGAAGCTTTCTTT. Translated, it gives CASSYTGGANTEAFF.

This clonotype ranks as medium-sized. The V call is TRBV7-2, the J call TRBJ2-1; D may correspond to TRBD1 or TRBD2 (5 bases each). From germline, CDR1 is SGHTA and CDR2 FQGNSA. V shed 5 bases and J shed 4 bases, with 21 bases lying between them. The CDR3 has 17 amino acids. The CDR3 loop is CASSPGDVIRVYNEQFF. The CDR3 DNA reads TGTGCCAGCAGCCCCGGGGACGTAATAAGGGTTTACAATGAGCAGTTCTTC.

This clonotype appeared a few times. V is TRBV7-6 and J is TRBJ2-5; D is undetermined. Trimming stripped 8 bases from V and 4 bases from J, with 8 bases between. The CDR3 is made up of 11 amino acids. The V gene's germline CDR1 is SGHVS and CDR2 FNYEAQ. CDR3 DNA: TGTGCCAGCGGGGTGGGAGAGACCCAGTACTTC. Translation: CASGVGETQYF. Supplemented by reference TRBV7-6 and TRBJ2-5, the full variable domain reads GAGVSQSPRYKVTKRGQDVALRCDPISGHVSLYWYRQALGQGPEFLTYFNYEAQQDKSGLPNDRFSAERPEGSISTLTIQRTEQRDSAMYRCASGVGETQYFGPGTRLLVL.

The V and J genes are TRBV6-2 or TRBV6-3 and TRBJ2-7; the match to TRBD2 covers 9 bases. Germline assignment: CDR1 MNHEY and CDR2 SVGEGT. The CDR3 is made up of 14 amino acids. J gave up 6 bases and V 2 bases, and 5 bases lay outside the gene matches. CDR3 in DNA: TGTGCCAGCAGTTACCCGGGACTAGCTGGCGAGCAGTACTTC. Encoded protein: CASSYPGLAGEQYF.

This clonotype turned up a few times. V gene TRBV7-9 combines with J gene TRBJ2-7; the D call may be TRBD1 or TRBD2 (5 bases each). Trimming cost V 6 bases and J 0 bases, with 15 bases left between them. The CDR3 runs 15 residues. The V gene's germline CDR1 is SEHNR and CDR2 FQNEAQ (reference sequence). CDR3 sequence reads: CASSSEGHTSYEQYF. CDR3 sequence (DNA): TGTGCCAGCAGTTCAGAGGGGCACACCTCCTACGAGCAGTACTTC.

This clonotype has more than one count but fewer than ten. The genes are TRBV7-2 and TRBJ2-1; D tentatively reads TRBD1 or TRBD2 (5 bases each). The CDR3 runs 11 residues. The germline V gene has CDR1 SGHTA and CDR2 FQGNSA. The ends were cut back, 8 bases at V and 10 bases at J, with 12 bases in the middle. This CDR3 reads CASPRGGEQFF. CDR3 coding DNA: TGTGCCAGCCCCCGGGGCGGCGAGCAGTTCTTC.

The sample holds a few counts of this clonotype. J is TRBJ2-3 and V is TRBV10-3; TRBD1 agrees at 9 bases. Losses at the gene ends were 3 bases for V and 5 bases for J; bases not matched to a gene: 6. CDR1 and CDR2 from the germline V gene are ENHRY and SYGVKD. The CDR3 contains 15 residues. This CDR3 reads CAISDRTGDGDTQYF. As DNA, the CDR3 is TGTGCCATCAGTGACAGGACAGGGGACGGAGATACGCAGTATTTT.

This clonotype was found a few times. J is TRBJ2-1 and V is TRBV7-2; D is possibly TRBD1 (6 bases). This CDR3 spans 16 amino acids. Germline assignment: CDR1 SGHTA and CDR2 FQGNSA. V lost 1 base to trimming and J lost 4 bases, with 14 bases between them. CDR3 coding DNA: TGTGCCAGCAGCTTAGGAGTTACAGGGTTATACAATGAGCAGTTCTTC. It encodes CASSLGVTGLYNEQFF.

The V gene is TRBV6-8, the J gene TRBJ2-5; 9 bases map to TRBD1. There are 16 residues in the CDR3. The trim removed 4 bases at V and 4 bases at J, leaving 10 bases unmatched. Germline CDR1 is MNHGY and CDR2 is SAAAGT. CDR3 protein: CASSSGTGRPGETQYF. In DNA, the CDR3 is TGTGCCAGCAGTTCCGGGACAGGGCGCCCCGGAGAGACCCAGTACTTC.

The chain combines TRBV4-3 with TRBJ1-3; TRBD1 agrees at 7 bases. Germline lookup yields CDR1 LGHNA and CDR2 YSLEER. With 3 bases clipped from V and 3 bases from J, the junction kept 2 bases outside the gene matches. The CDR3 has 14 amino acids. The CDR3, as DNA: TGCGCCAGCAGCCAGGGGGACAGTGGAAACACCATATATTTT. Translation: CASSQGDSGNTIYF.

This clonotype came up a few times. The rearrangement uses TRBV30 and TRBJ1-1, with D unclear. CDR3 length equals 16 residues. V shed 0 bases and J shed 5 bases, with 19 bases lying between them. Germline V lookup: CDR1 GTSNPN, CDR2 SVGIG (reference sequence). The CDR3 region has the DNA TGTGCCTGGAGTGTACCCCGATTTCCAAAGAGAACTGAAGCTTTCTTT. Its translation is CAWSVPRFPKRTEAFF. Based on the CDR3 plus reference TRBV30 and TRBJ1-1, the full variable domain is SQTIHQWPATLVQPVGSPLSLECTVEGTSNPNLYWYRQAAGRGLQLLFYSVGIGQISSEVPQNLSASRPQDRQFILSSKKLLLSDSGFYLCAWSVPRFPKRTEAFFGQGTRLTVV.

This clonotype was recorded a few times. This chain connects TRBV27 to TRBJ2-1, with D unclear. The CDR3 spans 13 residues. Looked up from germline, CDR1 is MNHEY and CDR2 is SMNVEV (reference sequence). Deletions cut 5 bases from V and 0 bases from J, with 5 bases between. The CDR3 is CASSRRSYNEQFF. The CDR3 coding sequence is TGTGCCAGCAGTCGCCGCTCCTACAATGAGCAGTTCTTC.

CDR3 in amino acids: CASSILGLETGNTEAFF. The CDR3 nucleotides are TGTGCCAGTAGTATACTGGGACTCGAAACGGGGAACACTGAAGCTTTCTTT. This chain links TRBV19 with TRBJ1-1, with D tentatively TRBD1 (5 bases). Trimming took off 2 bases at V and 1 base at J, with 17 bases between the two ends. The CDR3 spans 17 residues. CDR1 and CDR2 (germline): LNHDA, SQIVND (reference sequence).

This clonotype came up a few times. This chain uses TRBV12-3 or TRBV12-4 with TRBJ2-4, with a tentative D call TRBD1 (6 bases). Between the trimmed V and J ends, which lost 6 bases and 8 bases, there was a span of 20 bases. The CDR3 extends over 15 amino acids. CDR3 DNA sequence: TGTGCCAGCAGGCCTGAACAGGGTTCCTGGGACATTCAGTACTTC. Protein sequence: CASRPEQGSWDIQYF.

This clonotype was recorded once. This chain connects TRBV7-8 to TRBJ2-2; TRBD1 matches 7 bases. V lost 5 bases, J lost 4 bases, and 16 bases stayed unmatched. This CDR3 spans 18 amino acids. Germline CDR1 is SGHVS and CDR2 is FQNEAQ. The CDR3 DNA follows: TGTGCCAGCAGCCCAACCCCGACAGGGCAGGGCCTCACCGGGGAGCTGTTTTTT. Its translation is CASSPTPTGQGLTGELFF.